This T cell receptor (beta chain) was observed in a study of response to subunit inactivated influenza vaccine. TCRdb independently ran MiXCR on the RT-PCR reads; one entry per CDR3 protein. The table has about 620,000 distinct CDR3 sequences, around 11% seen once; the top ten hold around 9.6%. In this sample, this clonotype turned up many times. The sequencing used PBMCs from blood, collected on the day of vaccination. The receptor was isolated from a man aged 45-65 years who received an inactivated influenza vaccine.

In DNA form, the CDR3 reads TGTGCCAGCAGTTTGGGACGGCTTAACTATGGCTACACCTTC. Encoded protein: CASSLGRLNYGYTF. The chain carries TRBV12-3 or TRBV12-4 and TRBJ1-2; D may be TRBD1 (5 bases). The V end was cut by 3 bases, the J end by 1 base, with 9 bases between. The length of the CDR3 is 14 residues.